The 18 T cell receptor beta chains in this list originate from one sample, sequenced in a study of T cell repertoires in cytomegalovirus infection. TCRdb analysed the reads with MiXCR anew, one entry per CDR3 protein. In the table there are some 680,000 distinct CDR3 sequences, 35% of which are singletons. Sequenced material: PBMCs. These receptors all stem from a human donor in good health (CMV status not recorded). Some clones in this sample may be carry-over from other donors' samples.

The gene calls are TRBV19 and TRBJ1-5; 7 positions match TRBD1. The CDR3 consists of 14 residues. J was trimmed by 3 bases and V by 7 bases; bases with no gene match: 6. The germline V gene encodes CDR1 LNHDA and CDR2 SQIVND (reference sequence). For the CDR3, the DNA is TGTGCCAGTAATCGCAGGGGGGCCAATCAGCCCCAGCATTTT. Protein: CASNRRGANQPQHF. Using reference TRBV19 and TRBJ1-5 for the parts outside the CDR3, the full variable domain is DGGITQSPKYLFRKEGQNVTLSCEQNLNHDAMYWYRQDPGQGLRLIYYSQIVNDFQKGDIAEGYSVSREKKESFPLTVTSAQKNPTAFYLCASNRRGANQPQHFGDGTRLSIL.

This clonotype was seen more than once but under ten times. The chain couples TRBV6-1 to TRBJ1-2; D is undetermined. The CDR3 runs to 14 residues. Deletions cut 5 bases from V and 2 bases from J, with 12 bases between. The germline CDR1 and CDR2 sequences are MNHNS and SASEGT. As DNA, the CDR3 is TGTGCCAGCAGTTATCAGGAGACAAACTATGGCTACACCTTC. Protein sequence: CASSYQETNYGYTF.

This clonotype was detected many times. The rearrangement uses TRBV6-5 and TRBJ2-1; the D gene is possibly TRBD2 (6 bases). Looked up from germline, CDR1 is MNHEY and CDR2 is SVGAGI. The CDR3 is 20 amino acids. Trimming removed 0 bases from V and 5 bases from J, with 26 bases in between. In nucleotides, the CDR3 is TGTGCCAGCAGTTACTCTGTCGTGACTAGATTTCGACCCACACACAATGAGCAGTTCTTC. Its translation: CASSYSVVTRFRPTHNEQFF.

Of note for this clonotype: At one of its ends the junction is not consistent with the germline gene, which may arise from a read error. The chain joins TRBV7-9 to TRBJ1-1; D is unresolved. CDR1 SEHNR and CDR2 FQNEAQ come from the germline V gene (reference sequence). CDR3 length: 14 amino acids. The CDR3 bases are TGTGCCATGAGCTTAGCCCGCTTGAACACTGAAGCTGTCTTT. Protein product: CAMSLARLNTEAVF.

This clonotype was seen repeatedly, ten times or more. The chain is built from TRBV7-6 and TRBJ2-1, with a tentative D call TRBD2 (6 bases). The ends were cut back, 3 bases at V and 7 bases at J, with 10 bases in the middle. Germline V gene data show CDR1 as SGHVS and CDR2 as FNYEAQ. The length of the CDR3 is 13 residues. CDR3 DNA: TGTGCCAGCAGCTTGGGACTCTTAAATGAGCAGTTCTTC. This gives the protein CASSLGLLNEQFF.

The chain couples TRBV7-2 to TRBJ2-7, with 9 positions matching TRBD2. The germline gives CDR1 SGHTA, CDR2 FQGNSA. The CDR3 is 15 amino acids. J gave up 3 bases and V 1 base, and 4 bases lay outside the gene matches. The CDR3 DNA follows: TGTGCCAGCAGCTTAGTTAGCGGGAGTTTCTACGAGCAGTACTTC. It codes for CASSLVSGSFYEQYF.

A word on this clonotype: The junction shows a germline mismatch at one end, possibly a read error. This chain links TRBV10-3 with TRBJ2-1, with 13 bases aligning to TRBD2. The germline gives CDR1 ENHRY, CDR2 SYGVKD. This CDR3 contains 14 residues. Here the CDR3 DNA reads TGTGTCATCAGTGCGGGACTAGCGGGATATGAGCAGTTCTTC. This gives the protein CVISAGLAGYEQFF.

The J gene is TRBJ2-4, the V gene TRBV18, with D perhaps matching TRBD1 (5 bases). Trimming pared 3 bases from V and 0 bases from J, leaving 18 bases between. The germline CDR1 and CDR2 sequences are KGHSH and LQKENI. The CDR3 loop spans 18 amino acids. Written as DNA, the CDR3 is TGTGCCAGCTCACCCCAACGGGCAAACAGGCTAGCCAAAAACATTCAGTACTTC. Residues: CASSPQRANRLAKNIQYF.

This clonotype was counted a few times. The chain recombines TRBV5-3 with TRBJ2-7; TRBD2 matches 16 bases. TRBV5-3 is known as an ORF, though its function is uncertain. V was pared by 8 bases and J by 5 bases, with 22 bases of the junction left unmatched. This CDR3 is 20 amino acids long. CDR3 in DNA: TGTGCCAGCAGCCGCCTGACAGGGGGGACTAGCGGGAGGGCCCGCCACGAGCAGTACTTC. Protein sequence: CASSRLTGGTSGRARHEQYF.

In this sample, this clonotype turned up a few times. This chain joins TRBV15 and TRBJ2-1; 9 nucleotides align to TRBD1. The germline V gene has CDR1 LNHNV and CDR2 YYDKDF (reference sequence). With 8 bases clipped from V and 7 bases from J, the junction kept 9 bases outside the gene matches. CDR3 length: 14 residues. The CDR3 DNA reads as TGTGCCACCGGCGTACGGGACAGGGTGAATGAGCAGTTCTTC. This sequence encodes CATGVRDRVNEQFF.

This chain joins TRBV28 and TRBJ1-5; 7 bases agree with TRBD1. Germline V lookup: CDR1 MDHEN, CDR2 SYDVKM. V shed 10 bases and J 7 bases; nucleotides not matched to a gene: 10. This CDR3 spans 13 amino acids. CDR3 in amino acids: CATVRDRGQPQHF. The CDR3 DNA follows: TGTGCCACCGTCCGGGACAGAGGGCAGCCCCAGCATTTT.

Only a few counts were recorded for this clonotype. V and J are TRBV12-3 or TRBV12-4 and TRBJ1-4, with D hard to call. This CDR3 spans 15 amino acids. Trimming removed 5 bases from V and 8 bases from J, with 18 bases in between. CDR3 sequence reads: CASSLDQRRGEKLFF. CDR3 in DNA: TGTGCCAGCAGTCTAGATCAAAGACGTGGGGAAAAACTGTTTTTT.

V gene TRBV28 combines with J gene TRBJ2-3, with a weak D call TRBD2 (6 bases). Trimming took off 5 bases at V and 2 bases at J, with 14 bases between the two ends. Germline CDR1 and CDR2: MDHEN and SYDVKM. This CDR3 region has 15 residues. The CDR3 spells CASSPQRVLTDTQYF. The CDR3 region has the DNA TGTGCCAGCAGTCCTCAGCGGGTCCTCACAGATACGCAGTATTTT.

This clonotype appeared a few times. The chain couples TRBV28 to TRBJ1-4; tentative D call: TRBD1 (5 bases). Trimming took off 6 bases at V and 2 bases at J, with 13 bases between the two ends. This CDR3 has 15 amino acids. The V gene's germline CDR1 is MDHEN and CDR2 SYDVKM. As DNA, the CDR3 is TGTGCCAGCAGGCCCCTCAGGGATACTAATGAAAAACTGTTTTTT. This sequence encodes CASRPLRDTNEKLFF.

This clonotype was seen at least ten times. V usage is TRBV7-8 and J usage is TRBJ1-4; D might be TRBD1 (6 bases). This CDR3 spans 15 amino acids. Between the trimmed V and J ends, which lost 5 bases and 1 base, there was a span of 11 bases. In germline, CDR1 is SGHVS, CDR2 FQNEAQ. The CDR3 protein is CASSITGRTNEKLFF. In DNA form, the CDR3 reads TGTGCCAGCAGCATCACAGGGAGAACTAATGAAAAACTGTTTTTT.

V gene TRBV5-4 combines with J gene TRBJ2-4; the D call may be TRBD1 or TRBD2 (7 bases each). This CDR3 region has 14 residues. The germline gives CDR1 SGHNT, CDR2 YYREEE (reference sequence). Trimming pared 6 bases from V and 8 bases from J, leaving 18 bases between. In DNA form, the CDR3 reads TGTGCCAGCAACCAGAGGGGGCGGGAGTACATTCAGTACTTC. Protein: CASNQRGREYIQYF. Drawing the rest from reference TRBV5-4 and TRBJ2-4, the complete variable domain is ETGVTQSPTHLIKTRGQQVTLRCSSQSGHNTVSWYQQALGQGPQFIFQYYREEENGRGNFPPRFSGLQFPNYSSELNVNALELDDSALYLCASNQRGREYIQYFGAGTRLSVL.

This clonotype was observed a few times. As DNA, the CDR3 is TGTGCCAGCAGCTCCGGGACAGCCACAGATACGCAGTATTTT. Translating gives CASSSGTATDTQYF. V usage is TRBV28 and J usage is TRBJ2-3; 7 bases line up with TRBD1. V lost 6 bases to trimming and J lost 2 bases; unmatched junction nucleotides: 5. Per the germline V gene, CDR1 is MDHEN and CDR2 is SYDVKM. This CDR3 region has 14 residues.

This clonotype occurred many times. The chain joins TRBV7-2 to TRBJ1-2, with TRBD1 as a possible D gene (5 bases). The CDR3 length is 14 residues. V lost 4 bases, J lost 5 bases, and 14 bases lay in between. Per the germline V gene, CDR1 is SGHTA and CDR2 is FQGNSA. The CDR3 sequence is CASSSEGSWYGYTF. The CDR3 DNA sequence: TGTGCCAGCAGCTCTGAGGGGAGTTGGTATGGCTACACCTTC.